The 26 T cell receptor beta chains given below trace back to one sample, sequenced in a study of T cells after yellow fever vaccination. TCRdb itself ran the 5' RACE reads through MiXCR, one entry per CDR3 protein. The repertoire holds about 210,000 distinct CDR3 sequences, with 3% to 3.5% as singletons. Source: CD4+ T cells sorted from PBMCs, taken 10 days after the yellow fever booster vaccination. The receptor set was obtained from a man younger than 35 who received the YFV17D yellow fever vaccine.

This clonotype came up many times. This chain links TRBV16 with TRBJ1-2; a possible D gene is TRBD1 (6 bases). Trimming cost V 3 bases and J 8 bases, with 25 bases left between them. Germline CDR1 is KGHSY and CDR2 is FQNENV. This CDR3 has 17 residues. The CDR3, as DNA: TGTGCCAGCAGCCACACCAGGGGCAGGGGAGGATCTTACGGCTACACCTTC. Its translation is CASSHTRGRGGSYGYTF.

V is TRBV4-3 and J is TRBJ2-3, with 12 positions matching TRBD2. The CDR3 totals 17 residues. Unmatched junction bases numbered 8, after V lost 0 bases and J lost 7 bases. Per germline, CDR1 LGHNA and CDR2 YSLEER. CDR3 bases: TGCGCCAGCAGCCAAGAGGCGCTAGCGGGGGGGTCATATACGCAGTATTTT. As protein: CASSQEALAGGSYTQYF.

This clonotype occurred a few times. This chain connects TRBV6-2 or TRBV6-3 to TRBJ2-7, with D uncertain. The V gene's germline CDR1 is MNHEY and CDR2 SVGEGT. The V and J ends lost 5 bases and 2 bases respectively, with 13 bases between them. The CDR3 runs 14 residues. The CDR3 coding sequence is TGTGCCAGCAGTCCCCATTCAGCTCCCTACGAGCAGTACTTC. This encodes CASSPHSAPYEQYF.

The chain joins TRBV5-1 to TRBJ1-3, with 11 bases fitting TRBD1. The CDR3 consists of 16 residues. V lost 4 bases and J lost 2; bases outside the gene matches: 5. Germline V gives CDR1 SGHRS, CDR2 YFSETQ. The CDR3 coding sequence is TGCGCCAGCAGCCGTCCGGGACAGGGGGCTGGAAACACCATATATTTT. Its translation is CASSRPGQGAGNTIYF.

This clonotype was detected many times. This chain uses TRBV6-5 with TRBJ1-4, with D unresolved. CDR1 and CDR2 (germline): MNHEY, SVGAGI. V lost 2 bases to trimming and J lost 0 bases, with 10 bases between them. The CDR3 has 16 residues. CDR3 region: CASSYAPQATNEKLFF. The CDR3 nucleotides read TGTGCCAGCAGTTACGCCCCCCAGGCAACTAATGAAAAACTGTTTTTT.

This clonotype was detected a few times. Germline and junction disagree at one end, which may indicate a read error. This rearrangement joins TRBV6-6 to TRBJ1-4, with 7 bases that match TRBD1. The CDR3 length is 18 residues. In germline, CDR1 is MNHNY, CDR2 SVGAGI (reference sequence). The CDR3 region is CASSHSLQGTATNEKLFF. The DNA for the CDR3 is TGTGCCAGCAGTCACTCCCTACAGGGGACAGCAACTAATGAAAAACTGTTTTTT.

This clonotype was picked up many times. The J gene is TRBJ2-7, the V gene TRBV18; D is uncertain. The V gene lost 2 bases and the J gene lost 6 bases, with 11 bases spanning the gap. CDR3 length: 13 residues. In germline, CDR1 is KGHSH, CDR2 LQKENI. CDR3 nucleotide sequence: TGTGCCAGCTCACCAGATTACAGAGGCGAGCAGTACTTC. The encoded protein is CASSPDYRGEQYF.

There are many counts of this clonotype. J is TRBJ1-5 and V is TRBV7-3, with D tentatively TRBD1 (5 bases). CDR3 length: 14 amino acids. V lost 6 bases and J 7 bases, leaving 16 bases between the germline ends. CDR1 SGHTA and CDR2 FQGTGA come from the germline V gene. CDR3 coding DNA: TGTGCCAGCAGACCAACAGGCCGAGGGCAGCCCCAGCATTTT. It is translated as CASRPTGRGQPQHF.

At least ten counts were recorded for this clonotype. The chain employs TRBV5-6 and TRBJ2-3; D is uncertain. The V gene lost 3 bases and the J gene lost 5 bases, with 10 bases spanning the gap. The CDR3 runs to 13 residues. Germline loops: CDR1 SGHDT, CDR2 YYEEEE. DNA of the CDR3: TGTGCCAGCAGCTCCGCCGTCGGAGATACGCAGTATTTT. Protein: CASSSAVGDTQYF.

Ten or more counts support this clonotype. This CDR3 reads CASSRSRDRPLRRYF. DNA of the CDR3: TGTGCCAGCAGCCGAAGCCGGGACAGGCCCCTTAGGCGGTACTTC. The chain uses TRBV7-9 and TRBJ2-7; TRBD1 matches 8 bases. V was clipped by 5 bases and J by 12 bases; unmatched bases: 18. In germline, CDR1 is SEHNR, CDR2 FQNEAQ (reference sequence). CDR3 length: 15 amino acids. The variable domain in full, with the rest retrieved from reference TRBV7-9 and TRBJ2-7, is DTGVSQNPRHKITKRGQNVTFRCDPISEHNRLYWYRQTLGQGPEFLTYFQNEAQLEKSRLLSDRFSAERPKGSFSTLEIQRTEQGDSAMYLCASSRSRDRPLRRYFGPGTRLTVT.

This clonotype appeared many times. The rearrangement uses TRBV6-5 and TRBJ2-5; 11 nucleotides line up with TRBD2. The CDR3 loop spans 15 amino acids. Germline CDR1 and CDR2: MNHEY and SVGAGI. V gave up 4 bases and J gave up 3 bases; unmatched junction bases: 4. CDR3 bases: TGTGCCAGCAGTTTTAATAGCGGGGGGGAAGAGACCCAGTACTTC. Translating gives CASSFNSGGEETQYF.

There are many counts of this clonotype. The genes are TRBV29-1 and TRBJ2-1; no definite D call. Per the germline V gene, CDR1 is SQVTM and CDR2 is ANQGSEA. CDR3 length: 13 residues. The germline V and J ends were trimmed by 3 bases and 0 bases, with 6 bases remaining between them. The CDR3 region is CSVDKSSYNEQFF. The CDR3 nucleotides are TGCAGCGTTGACAAGAGCTCCTACAATGAGCAGTTCTTC.

This clonotype was found a few times. V is TRBV3-1 and J is TRBJ2-1, with D uncertain. Germline-derived CDR1 and CDR2 are LGHDT and YNNKEL (reference sequence). V gave up 0 bases and J gave up 15 bases, with 12 bases separating them. The CDR3 is 12 amino acids. CDR3 amino acids: CASSQDRMIRFF. Written as DNA, the CDR3 is TGTGCCAGCAGCCAAGATAGGATGATTCGGTTCTTC.

This clonotype was picked up many times. The CDR3 coding sequence is TGCGCCAGCAGCTTGGGTCGCGGACTAGCGGAAGAGACCCAGTACTTC. It is translated as CASSLGRGLAEETQYF. The V and J genes are TRBV5-1 and TRBJ2-5, with TRBD2 matching 10 bases. Germline lookup yields CDR1 SGHRS and CDR2 YFSETQ. Trimming at V came to 0 bases and at J to 3 bases, leaving 5 bases not matched to a gene. The CDR3 covers 16 residues.

This clonotype was found many times. The chain joins TRBV4-3 to TRBJ2-1; no clear D. V gave up 0 bases and J gave up 4 bases, with 4 bases separating them. The length of the CDR3 is 13 residues. Germline CDR1 is LGHNA and CDR2 is YSLEER. The CDR3 region is CASSQERYNEQFF. The DNA for the CDR3 is TGCGCCAGCAGCCAAGAGAGATACAATGAGCAGTTCTTC.

This clonotype showed up just a few times. The CDR3, as DNA: TGTGCCAGCAGCTTACGCCCGGCAGGACAGGGTATGGGTCAGCCCCAGCATTTT. Protein sequence: CASSLRPAGQGMGQPQHF. V is TRBV7-2 and J is TRBJ1-5; 8 nucleotides line up with TRBD1. Unmatched junction bases numbered 15, after V lost 2 bases and J lost 6 bases. CDR3 length: 18 residues. CDR1 and CDR2 (germline): SGHTA, FQGNSA. The full variable domain, with the rest looked up from reference TRBV7-2 and TRBJ1-5, is GAGVSQSPSNKVTEKGKDVELRCDPISGHTALYWYRQSLGQGLEFLIYFQGNSAPDKSGLPSDRFSAERTGGSVSTLTIQRTQQEDSAVYLCASSLRPAGQGMGQPQHFGDGTRLSIL.

On this clonotype: Possible read error: a much larger clone is one base away. V is TRBV10-1 and J is TRBJ2-7, with 9 bases aligning to TRBD2. The DNA end is more similar to TRBJ2-1, so the J call may be wrong. Germline V gene data show CDR1 as WNHNN and CDR2 as SYGVQD (reference sequence). The CDR3 is 17 residues long. As DNA, the CDR3 is TGCGCCAGCAGTGAGTTTCGGGGTAGCGGGGGCCACTACGAGCAGTTCTTC. This gives the protein CASSEFRGSGGHYEQFF.

In its sample, this clonotype was seen many times. The rearrangement uses TRBV9 and TRBJ2-1; 9 positions match TRBD1. The CDR3 sequence is 15 residues long. Trimming cost V 2 bases and J 2 bases; bases outside gene matches: 2. Looked up from germline, CDR1 is SGDLS and CDR2 is YYNGEE. CDR3 DNA: TGTGCCAGCAGCGTGGGACAGGGTACCTACAATGAGCAGTTCTTC. Translation: CASSVGQGTYNEQFF.

This clonotype was recorded at least ten times. The CDR3 DNA is TGTGCCAGCAGCATCGGTGCGAACACTGAAGCTTTCTTT. Protein: CASSIGANTEAFF. The chain uses TRBV12-3 or TRBV12-4 and TRBJ1-1, with D hard to call. The CDR3 totals 13 residues. Trimming stripped 6 bases from V and 1 base from J, with 9 bases between.

This chain connects TRBV18 to TRBJ2-7, with 12 bases lining up with TRBD2. This CDR3 is built from 16 residues. Per the germline V gene, CDR1 is KGHSH and CDR2 is LQKENI. V shed 2 bases and J 2 bases; nucleotides not matched to a gene: 4. CDR3 DNA: TGTGCCAGCTCACCATCGGGACTAGCGGGTACCTACGAGCAGTACTTC. Translated: CASSPSGLAGTYEQYF.

This clonotype was counted only a few times. The V gene is TRBV4-3, the J gene TRBJ2-5; 12 nucleotides line up with TRBD2. In germline, CDR1 is LGHNA, CDR2 YSLEER. J gave up 5 bases and V 0 bases, and 7 bases lay outside the gene matches. The CDR3 runs 17 residues. The DNA of the CDR3 is TGCGCCAGCAGCCAAGATCCTAGCGGGGGGGCCAGGGAGACCCAGTACTTC. The encoded protein is CASSQDPSGGARETQYF.

CDR3 DNA sequence: TGTGCCAGCAGCACCCAGGGGTCCCTTGGAGATACGCAGTATTTT. As protein: CASSTQGSLGDTQYF. This chain connects TRBV7-9 to TRBJ2-3, with D perhaps TRBD1 (6 bases). CDR1 and CDR2 from the germline V gene are SEHNR and FQNEAQ (reference sequence). There are 15 residues in the CDR3. Trimming removed 5 bases at V and 5 bases at J, with 17 bases between.

This clonotype occurred many times. V gene TRBV15 combines with J gene TRBJ1-5; no definite D call. The CDR3 runs 12 residues. In germline, CDR1 is LNHNV, CDR2 YYDKDF (reference sequence). V was cut by 4 bases and J by 5 bases, with 6 bases left in between. In DNA form, the CDR3 reads TGTGCCACCAGCACAAGTGATCAGCCCCAGCATTTT. This translates into CATSTSDQPQHF. Variable domain in full (rest from reference TRBV15 and TRBJ1-5): DAMVIQNPRYQVTQFGKPVTLSCSQTLNHNVMYWYQQKSSQAPKLLFHYYDKDFNNEADTPDNFQSRRPNTSFCFLDIRSPGLGDTAMYLCATSTSDQPQHFGDGTRLSIL.

This clonotype has just a few counts. This chain links TRBV20-1 with TRBJ1-5, with unresolved D. CDR3 length equals 13 residues. Trimming removed 4 bases at V and 0 bases at J, with 7 bases between. Germline assignment: CDR1 DFQATT and CDR2 SNEGSKA (reference sequence). CDR3 DNA: TGCAGTGCTATAACAGATAGCAATCAGCCCCAGCATTTT. Its translation: CSAITDSNQPQHF.

At least ten counts were recorded for this clonotype. The CDR3 sequence is CASSPGRTISGNTIYF. CDR3 nucleotide sequence: TGTGCCAGCAGTCCGGGACGGACCATCTCTGGAAACACCATATATTTT. The V gene is TRBV2, the J gene TRBJ1-3; D perhaps matches TRBD1 (5 bases). CDR3 length: 16 amino acids. Germline V CDR1 and CDR2: SNHLY, FYNNEI. The V and J ends lost 5 bases and 0 bases respectively, with 14 bases between them. The full variable domain, in which reference TRBV2 and TRBJ1-3 provide the parts outside the CDR3, is EPEVTQTPSHQVTQMGQEVILRCVPISNHLYFYWYRQILGQKVEFLVSFYNNEISEKSEIFDDQFSVERPDGSNFTLKIRSTKLEDSAMYFCASSPGRTISGNTIYFGEGSWLTVV.

This clonotype was seen at least ten times. CDR3 coding DNA: TGTGCCAGCAGTTGGGGGGCCCTGGGAAACACCATATATTTT. It yields the protein CASSWGALGNTIYF. The V gene is TRBV12-3 or TRBV12-4, the J gene TRBJ1-3, with D possibly matching TRBD1 (6 bases). The CDR3 runs to 14 residues. V gave up 4 bases and J gave up 4 bases, with 11 bases separating them.